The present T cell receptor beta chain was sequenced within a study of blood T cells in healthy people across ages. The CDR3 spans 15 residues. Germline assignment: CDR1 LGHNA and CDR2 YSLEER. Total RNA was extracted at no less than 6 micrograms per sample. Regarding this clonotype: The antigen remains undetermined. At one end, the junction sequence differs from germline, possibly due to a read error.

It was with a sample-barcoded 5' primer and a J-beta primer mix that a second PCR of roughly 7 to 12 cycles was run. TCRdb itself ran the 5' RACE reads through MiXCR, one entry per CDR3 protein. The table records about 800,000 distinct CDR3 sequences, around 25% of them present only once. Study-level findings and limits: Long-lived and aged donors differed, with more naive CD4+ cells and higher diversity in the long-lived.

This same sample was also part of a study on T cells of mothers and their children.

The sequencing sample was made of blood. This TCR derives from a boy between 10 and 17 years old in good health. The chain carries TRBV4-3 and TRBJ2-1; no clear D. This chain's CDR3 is CASSQDRASYNEQFF. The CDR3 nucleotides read TGTGCCAGCAGCCAAGATAGAGCGTCTTACAATGAGCAGTTCTTC.